This T cell receptor beta chain was captured by sequencing in a study of T cells after yellow fever vaccination. Study-level findings and limits: A large majority of primary-vaccination clones showed up again after the booster (96% CD4, 75% to 90% CD8). Faster peaking, at day 5 versus 15, marked a secondary response that was weaker. A limited proportion of clonotypes was detected within both the CD4 and CD8 compartments.

A process of 5'RACE template switching, which added a universal primer site and UMIs, was used to make TCR cDNA. Using its own MiXCR run on the 5' RACE reads, TCRdb lists one record per CDR3 protein. The table has 300,000 to 350,000 distinct CDR3 sequences, less than 9.5% seen once. There are 13 residues in the CDR3. V lost 6 bases and J 5 bases, leaving 13 bases between the germline ends. In its sample, this clonotype was seen a few times. Its specificity is unknown. The rearrangement uses TRBV12-3 or TRBV12-4 and TRBJ2-5; D is tentatively TRBD1 or TRBD2 (5 bases each). The sample was PBMCs, taken roughly 46 days after the first yellow fever vaccination. The source of this sequence is a man younger than 30 who received the YFV17D yellow fever vaccine. The chain's CDR3 is CASRKGTLETQYF. Written as DNA, the CDR3 is TGTGCCAGCAGGAAGGGGACCCTGGAGACCCAGTACTTC.